This TCR beta chain was found in a study of shared T cell receptors in the human thymus. Using immunoSEQ multiplex PCR, the repertoire was profiled, and TCRdb retains in-frame clones only, with some absent. This sample yields roughly 560,000 clones, of which 70% to 80% are seen a single time; less than 0.015% belongs to the top ten. V dropped 1 base and J dropped 1; count of bases not matched to a gene: 13. The germline V gene encodes CDR1 LGHNA and CDR2 YSLEER. This CDR3 is built from 21 residues. The table lists this clone with a count of one. Another study also made use of these data, one on human thymus T cells. That study reports: Usage of V and J genes appeared biased in thymic and blood repertoires.

The source material was thymocytes. The V and J genes are TRBV4-3 and TRBJ2-3; 14 nucleotides align to TRBD2. This TCR derives from a boy under two years old with a congenital heart defect. Written as DNA, the CDR3 is TGCGCCAGCAGCCAAGTAGATTCAGGGACTAGCGGGAGAGGTGGCACAGATACGCAGTATTTT. It encodes CASSQVDSGTSGRGGTDTQYF.